The present T cell receptor beta chain was sequenced within a study of CD8 T cells in Susac syndrome. An input of about 0.45 to 1 ug of RNA was subjected to reverse transcription using random hexamers. TCRdb independently ran MiXCR on the immunoSEQ multiplex PCR reads; one entry per CDR3 protein. The sample holds 77,000 or so distinct CDR3 sequences, just over 90% seen once. V shed 1 base and J shed 2 bases, with 12 bases lying between them. Per germline, CDR1 SGHRS and CDR2 YFSETQ. The length of the CDR3 is 16 residues. This receptor was taken from a human donor with Susac syndrome. The chain combines TRBV5-1 with TRBJ2-2, with D unresolved. The sample consisted of CD4+ T cells from PBMCs. The CDR3, as DNA: TGCGCCAGCAGCTTGTCCGGGCAGGCTAACACCGGGGAGCTGTTTTTT. This translates into CASSLSGQANTGELFF. Complete variable domain (other parts from reference TRBV5-1 and TRBJ2-2): KAGVTQTPRYLIKTRGQQVTLSCSPISGHRSVSWYQQTPGQGLQFLFEYFSETQRNKGNFPGRFSGRQFSNSRSEMNVSTLELGDSALYLCASSLSGQANTGELFFGEGSRLTVL.